The next 10 T cell receptor beta chains were all read from a single sample in a study of monozygotic twins with inflammatory bowel disease. Using the 5' RACE reads, TCRdb records one entry per CDR3 protein without DNA. This sample's table has 330,000 or so distinct CDR3 sequences. Sequenced material: blood. These TCRs come from a human donor with ulcerative colitis or Crohn's disease, or a healthy co-twin of an affected twin (not recorded which).

This sequence joins TRBV7-2 and TRBJ1-1. CDR1 is SGHTA, CDR2 FQGNSA, per germline. The CDR3 loop spans 17 amino acids. CDR3 loop: CASSLTPGGVGNTEAFF.

The genes are TRBV7-2 and TRBJ2-5; TCRdb selects TRBD2, and the lack of DNA leaves this call unchecked. The germline V gene encodes CDR1 SGHTA and CDR2 FQGNSA. This CDR3 is built from 14 residues. CDR3 amino acids: CASSLEGHLETQYF.

The CDR3: CASHGGFSGNTIYF. The J gene is TRBJ1-3, the V gene TRBV28; TCRdb's D call, TRBD1, is unchecked because there is no DNA. The CDR3 loop spans 14 amino acids. CDR1 and CDR2 (germline): MDHEN, SYDVKM.

J is TRBJ2-2 and V is TRBV3-1. Germline V gene sequence: CDR1 LGHDT, CDR2 YNNKEL (reference sequence). CDR3 length: 15 amino acids. CDR3 region: CASSQISPVTGELFF.

The CDR3: CASSYSPPQGSGYTF. The chain combines TRBV6-5 with TRBJ1-2; TCRdb returns TRBD1, unconfirmable since there is no DNA. The CDR3 is made up of 15 amino acids. CDR1 and CDR2 (germline): MNHEY, SVGAGI.

The chain uses TRBV18 and TRBJ1-2; absent DNA, TCRdb's TRBD1 call cannot be checked. Germline CDR1 is KGHSH and CDR2 is LQKENI. The CDR3 is 14 residues long. The CDR3 here is CASSPNIQGDGYTF.

The CDR3 protein is CASSPPPGNEQFF. This chain links TRBV28 with TRBJ2-1; checking the TCRdb D call of TRBD1 is not possible without DNA. Germline CDR1 reads MDHEN; CDR2 reads SYDVKM. The CDR3 extends over 13 amino acids. Looking up the rest from reference TRBV28 and TRBJ2-1 gives the full variable domain: DVKVTQSSRYLVKRTGEKVFLECVQDMDHENMFWYRQDPGLGLRLIYFSYDVKMKEKGDIPEGYSVSREKKERFSLILESASTNQTSMYLCASSPPPGNEQFFGPGTRLTVL.

The gene calls are TRBV9 and TRBJ2-3. Germline CDR1 reads SGDLS; CDR2 reads YYNGEE. The CDR3 covers 16 residues. CDR3 region: CASSVVGVGDPDTQYF.

The V call is TRBV20-1, the J call TRBJ2-1. Germline V CDR1 and CDR2: DFQATT, SNEGSKA (reference sequence). CDR3 length: 13 amino acids. CDR3 amino acids: CSVDGSSYNEQFF.

The V and J genes are TRBV27 and TRBJ2-7; absent DNA, TCRdb's TRBD1 call cannot be checked. Germline CDR1 is MNHEY and CDR2 is SMNVEV (reference sequence). This CDR3 has 14 residues. The CDR3 protein is CASSFGANFPEQYF.